Listed here is a single T cell receptor (beta chain). Its cognate antigen is unknown. The source of the sample is a study of cytomegalovirus exposure and HLA in healthy donors. Study background: Earlier, 150 million to 200 million T cells were analyzed, and about 120 million unique TCR beta sequences were found among them. Study findings and constraints: Later analysis identified 16,000 or so TCR beta sequences associated with HLA alleles, using a false discovery rate threshold of 0.05.

60 Vbeta and 13 Jbeta primers were used in PCR. The data were produced by immunoSEQ multiplex PCR, yet TCRdb's version contains in-frame clones alone and is incomplete. The data show more than 110,000 clones, under 80% seen once. Regarding donors, all were healthy bone marrow donors. The sequence derives from a woman in her forties or fifties in good health and CMV-seropositive. The sample consisted of PBMCs.

This CDR3 is CASSPPDQGTQYF. The CDR3 coding sequence is TGTGCCAGCAGCCCACCTGACCAGGGGACCCAGTACTTC. The chain carries TRBV7-9 and TRBJ2-5, with D maybe TRBD1 (5 bases). The germline V gene encodes CDR1 SEHNR and CDR2 FQNEAQ (reference sequence). Trimming left V 5 bases short and J 7 bases short, with 14 bases between. The CDR3 loop spans 13 amino acids.